A single sample is the source of the 13 T cell receptor beta chains below, sequenced in a study of T cell responses to AZD1222 COVID-19 vaccine (dated by TCRdb to the early 2020s). The time point label, read with the paper, signifies: baseline before first vaccination. Library preparation used the immunoSEQ multiplex PCR assay. TCRdb carries this immuneACCESS record with in-frame sequences only. Its versions omit some clonotypes, under half of them owing to an unresolved V gene in the studies checked, with the rest unexplained. Within this sample are 150,000 to 180,000 clones, with roughly nine tenths of them counted one time only. The ten largest clones represent over 1.5% of the sample. The sample was peripheral blood, taken on day 0 of AZD1222 vaccination. Receptor source: an adult in good health.

As to this clone: The sample contains more than one DNA sequence encoding this CDR3. The V gene is TRBV7-2, the J gene TRBJ1-2; maybe TRBD1 (5 bases). Trimming pared 5 bases from V and 3 bases from J, leaving 10 bases between. This CDR3 has 13 residues. The germline V gene encodes CDR1 SGHTA and CDR2 FQGNSA. CDR3 region: CASSLGGDYGYTF. The DNA for the CDR3 is TGTGCCAGCAGCCTCGGGGGGGACTATGGCTACACCTTC.

The V call is TRBV9, the J call TRBJ1-3; D gene uncertain. Looked up from germline, CDR1 is SGDLS and CDR2 is YYNGEE. The CDR3 runs 17 residues. Trimming left V 0 bases short and J 0 bases short, with 13 bases between. The CDR3 sequence: CASSVASPGHSGNTIYF. The CDR3 DNA sequence: TGTGCCAGCAGCGTAGCCTCCCCGGGTCACTCTGGAAACACCATATATTTT.

The rearrangement links TRBV5-5 to TRBJ1-5, with D uncertain. CDR1 and CDR2 (germline): SGHKS, YYEKEE (reference sequence). V was clipped by 0 bases and J by 6 bases, with 10 bases between them. The CDR3 is 14 residues long. CDR3 protein: CASSLDWGGQPQHF. The CDR3 bases are TGTGCCAGCAGCTTGGATTGGGGAGGTCAGCCCCAGCATTTT.

V is TRBV6-6 and J is TRBJ1-5; 7 bases align to TRBD1. Germline assignment: CDR1 MNHNY and CDR2 SVGAGI (reference sequence). V gave up 6 bases and J gave up 5 bases; unmatched junction bases: 10. The length of the CDR3 is 15 residues. In nucleotides, the CDR3 is TGTGCCAGCAGCCTCCTCCGACAGGGCGATCAGCCCCAGCATTTT. Translated: CASSLLRQGDQPQHF.

The chain couples TRBV7-9 to TRBJ2-5; no clear D. V shed 1 base and J shed 5 bases, with 11 bases lying between them. This CDR3 comprises 14 residues. The germline V gene has CDR1 SEHNR and CDR2 FQNEAQ (reference sequence). The chain's CDR3 is CASSLGSGLETQYF. The CDR3 DNA sequence: TGTGCCAGCAGCTTAGGGTCAGGTCTGGAGACCCAGTACTTC.

The rearrangement links TRBV18 to TRBJ2-6, with TRBD2 matching 10 bases. Germline V gives CDR1 KGHSH, CDR2 LQKENI. This CDR3 is 18 amino acids long. Trimming took 3 bases from V and 0 from J; bases not matched to a gene: 5. The CDR3 bases are TGTGCCAGCTCACCGTGGACTAGCGGATCCTCTGGGGCCAACGTCCTGACTTTC. Amino acids: CASSPWTSGSSGANVLTF.

The rearrangement joins TRBV11-2 to TRBJ2-3, with TRBD2 matching 7 bases. From germline, CDR1 is SGHAT and CDR2 FQNNGV. The junction had 8 bases not matched to a gene; V was cut back by 5 bases and J by 3 bases. The length of the CDR3 is 15 residues. The CDR3 region is CASSPGLVRTDTQYF. The CDR3, as DNA: TGTGCCAGCAGCCCCGGACTAGTTAGGACAGATACGCAGTATTTT.

V is TRBV10-3 and J is TRBJ1-5, with 8 positions matching TRBD1. The germline gives CDR1 ENHRY, CDR2 SYGVKD. The CDR3 is 15 residues long. J was trimmed by 2 bases and V by 0 bases; bases with no gene match: 0. As DNA, the CDR3 is TGTGCCATCAGTGAGTCGGGACAGGGCAATCAGCCCCAGCATTTT. It yields the protein CAISESGQGNQPQHF.

This clone was seen only once. The J gene is TRBJ1-2, the V gene TRBV28; D uncertain. Germline V gives CDR1 MDHEN, CDR2 SYDVKM. The CDR3 sequence is 12 residues long. The ends were cut back, 1 base at V and 3 bases at J, with 3 bases in the middle. CDR3 in amino acids: CASSLSDYGYTF. DNA for the CDR3: TGTGCCAGCAGTTTATCAGACTATGGCTACACCTTC.

V gene TRBV7-2 combines with J gene TRBJ2-7; D is uncertain. Germline loops: CDR1 SGHTA, CDR2 FQGNSA. Trimming took 5 bases from V and 0 from J, leaving 20 bases between them. The CDR3 contains 17 residues. The chain's CDR3 is CASSPDRRPRSSYEQYF. Written as DNA, the CDR3 is TGTGCCAGCAGCCCAGATCGTAGGCCCCGCTCCTCCTACGAGCAGTACTTC.

V is TRBV27 and J is TRBJ2-2, with 9 bases aligning to TRBD1. Germline-derived CDR1 and CDR2 are MNHEY and SMNVEV (reference sequence). This CDR3 has 17 amino acids. V shed 0 bases and J 3 bases; nucleotides not matched to a gene: 5. For the CDR3, the DNA is TGTGCCAGCAGTTTATCGCGCGGGACAGGGTACACCGGGGAGCTGTTTTTT. Encoded protein: CASSLSRGTGYTGELFF.

Only a few counts were recorded for this clone. The CDR3 nucleotides read TGTGCCAGCAGCCAAGGACTAGCGGGAGAATACTGGACCTTTAGCACAGATACGCAGTATTTT. Protein product: CASSQGLAGEYWTFSTDTQYF. The J gene is TRBJ2-3, the V gene TRBV4-2; TRBD2 aligns across 12 bases. Germline V lookup: CDR1 LGHNA, CDR2 YNFKEQ. CDR3 length: 21 residues. J lost 0 bases, V lost 1 base, and 14 bases had no gene match.

The chain uses TRBV4-2 and TRBJ1-2, with a tentative D call TRBD1 (5 bases). The CDR3 contains 19 residues. Looked up from germline, CDR1 is LGHNA and CDR2 is YNFKEQ. Trimming left V 1 base short and J 5 bases short, with 26 bases between. The CDR3 region has the DNA TGTGCCAGCAGCCAAGGGCCAGGGCCGAAAAAAGATGCGTTATATGGCTACACCTTC. It specifies CASSQGPGPKKDALYGYTF.